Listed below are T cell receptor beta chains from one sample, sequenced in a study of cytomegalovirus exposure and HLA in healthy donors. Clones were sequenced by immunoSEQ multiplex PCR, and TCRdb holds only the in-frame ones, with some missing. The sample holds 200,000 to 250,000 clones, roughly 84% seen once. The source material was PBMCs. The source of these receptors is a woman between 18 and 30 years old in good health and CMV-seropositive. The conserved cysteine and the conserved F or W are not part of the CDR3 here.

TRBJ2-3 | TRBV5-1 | ASSSGLAGDTQY
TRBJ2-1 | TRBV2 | ASSYRGKGAGGGTYNEQF
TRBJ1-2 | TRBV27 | ASSFRTGDLGYT
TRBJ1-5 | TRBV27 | ASSFRGNQPQH
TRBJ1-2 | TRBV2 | ASSMGTAAGYGYT
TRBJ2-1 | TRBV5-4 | ASSFTRLAGFGSYNEQF
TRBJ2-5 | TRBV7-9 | ASSQSELAGETQY
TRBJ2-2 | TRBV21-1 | ASSAKDRVNTGELF
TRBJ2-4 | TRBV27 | ASSSGLGSNIQY
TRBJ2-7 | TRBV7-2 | ASSLVLSGYEQY
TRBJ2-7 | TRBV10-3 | ASGASGRGEQY
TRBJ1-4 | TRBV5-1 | ASSLGQNINEKLF
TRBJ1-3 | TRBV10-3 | AISDPLGQRISGNTIY
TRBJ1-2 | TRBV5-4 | ASSNAGTVGSHGYT
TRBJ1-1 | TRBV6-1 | ASSELGQGEAF
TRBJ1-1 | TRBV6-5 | ASSRQGATEAF
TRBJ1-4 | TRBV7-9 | ASSLELDGQGRKLF
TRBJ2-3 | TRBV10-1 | ASSHLGQGLGTDTQY
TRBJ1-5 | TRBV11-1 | ASSPDRGGQPQH
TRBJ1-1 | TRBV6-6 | ASSYGGLSTEAF
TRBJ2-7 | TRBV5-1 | ASSPRTAAYEQY
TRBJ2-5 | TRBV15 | ATSIAGSETQY
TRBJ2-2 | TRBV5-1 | ASSLVGSGHQNTGELF
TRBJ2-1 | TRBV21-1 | ASSKVSSGDSSYNEQF
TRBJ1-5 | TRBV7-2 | ASSLVPGYNQPQH
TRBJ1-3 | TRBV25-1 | ASSEVETIY
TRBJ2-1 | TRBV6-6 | ASSFRDRYNEQF
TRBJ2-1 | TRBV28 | ASSILRESNEQF
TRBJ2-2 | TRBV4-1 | ASSQRGQDTGELF
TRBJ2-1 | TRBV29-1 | SALGDDRGKANEQF
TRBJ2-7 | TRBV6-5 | ASSPPRAGNYEQY